A selection of T cell receptor beta chains follows, all from one sample in a study of blood T cell repertoires in COVID-19. Sequenced by immunoSEQ multiplex PCR; TCRdb stores in-frame clones only, minus some. The sample holds under 250,000 clones, 85% seen once. The sample consisted of peripheral blood. Receptor source: a man between 45 and 60 years old with COVID-19, enrolled during active disease. The CDR3 runs from the conserved cysteine through the conserved F or W. The order of the fields is clone size, D gene, J gene, V gene, CDR3 DNA, CDR3 protein. D genes are given only for firm matches. Only part of the rows carry a size: once, few, many, or a class if the clone is expanded.

. | TRBD2 | TRBJ2-1 | TRBV11-2 | TGTGCCAGCAGCGCGCTACTAGCGGGGGTTGGCCAAGAGCAGTTCTTC | CASSALLAGVGQEQFF
few | TRBD1 | TRBJ2-6 | TRBV19 | TGTGCCAGTAAAGCGGACAGGGTTCCTGGGGCCAACGTCCTGACTTTC | CASKADRVPGANVLTF
. | . | TRBJ2-3 | TRBV12-3/TRBV12-4 | TGTGCCAGCAGTTCCTATCGGGCGCAGTATTTT | CASSSYRAQYF
. | . | TRBJ2-6 | TRBV4-1 | TGCGCCAGCAGCCAAGCCGGTGCTGGGGCCAACGTCCTGACTTTC | CASSQAGAGANVLTF
once | TRBD2 | TRBJ2-7 | TRBV7-8 | TGTGCCAGCAGCTTAGGGCGGGGGACCTCCTACGAGCAGTACTTC | CASSLGRGTSYEQYF
. | TRBD1 | TRBJ2-2 | TRBV24-1 | TGTGCCACCAGTGAAGACAGGGGGATAAACACCGGGGAGCTGTTTTTT | CATSEDRGINTGELFF
. | TRBD2 | TRBJ2-1 | TRBV19 | TGTGCCAGTAGTACAGCGGGGGGGCGAATCTACAATGAGCAGTTCTTC | CASSTAGGRIYNEQFF
. | . | TRBJ1-1 | TRBV15 | TGTGCCACCAGCAGAGGGGGCAGGGTAATCGGAAACACTGAAGCTTTCTTT | CATSRGGRVIGNTEAFF
. | . | TRBJ2-7 | TRBV19 | TGTGCCAGTAGTATCGACAGCCTCTACGAGCAGTACTTC | CASSIDSLYEQYF
once | TRBD1 | TRBJ2-7 | TRBV6-5 | TGTGCCAGCAGTTCGGCCGGGACAGGATCCTACGAGCAGTACTTC | CASSSAGTGSYEQYF
. | TRBD1 | TRBJ2-1 | TRBV7-3 | TGTGCCAGCAGCCCGGGACAGTACAATGAGCAGTTCTTC | CASSPGQYNEQFF
. | . | TRBJ2-1 | TRBV5-1 | TGCGCCAGCAGCCCCGGCGACTTCTCCTACAATGAGCAGTTCTTC | CASSPGDFSYNEQFF
. | . | TRBJ1-1 | TRBV24-1 | TGTGCCACCAGTGATCCCAACAGGGCTGAAGCTTTCTTT | CATSDPNRAEAFF
once | . | TRBJ1-5 | TRBV19 | TGTGCCAGTAGTCAAGACAGGTCTCAAAATCAGCCCCAGCATTTT | CASSQDRSQNQPQHF
once | . | TRBJ1-5 | TRBV2 | TGTGCCAGCAGTGAATTGGCTAGCAATCAGCCCCAGCATTTT | CASSELASNQPQHF
. | . | TRBJ1-1 | TRBV25-1 | TGTGCCAGCAGTGAATCTAGCACTGAAGCTTTCTTT | CASSESSTEAFF
. | . | TRBJ1-1 | TRBV24-1 | TGTGCCACCAGTGACCCAGAGACACCCACTGAAGCTTTCTTT | CATSDPETPTEAFF
few | . | TRBJ2-7 | TRBV28 | TGTGCCAGCAGTTTGAGCAACGAGCAGTACTTC | CASSLSNEQYF
. | TRBD1 | TRBJ2-3 | TRBV5-1 | TGCGCCAGCAGCTTAGCCGGCGACAGGGGGCGCTTCCCAGATACGCAGTATTTT | CASSLAGDRGRFPDTQYF
. | . | TRBJ2-5 | TRBV2 | TGTGCCAGCAGTGAAACTAGTTCAGAGACCCAGTACTTC | CASSETSSETQYF
once | . | TRBJ2-1 | TRBV18 | TGTGCCAGCTCACCAACCAACGGGGGACGATACAATGAGCAGTTCTTC | CASSPTNGGRYNEQFF
. | . | TRBJ1-5 | TRBV12-2 | TGTGCAAGTCGCTTAGCCAAAAGACAGGTCTGTCCCCAGCATTTT | CASRLAKRQVCPQHF
. | TRBD2 | TRBJ2-7 | TRBV29-1 | TGCAGCGCGCGGGGCGGGGGGGGCGAGCAGTACTTC | CSARGGGGEQYF
few | TRBD2 | TRBJ2-3 | TRBV7-8 | TGTGCCAGCAGCCCCGGGGGAGGGAGCACAGATACGCAGTATTTT | CASSPGGGSTDTQYF
. | TRBD1 | TRBJ2-5 | TRBV27 | TGTGCCAGCAGTTTTGGGACAGGGGTAAAAGAGACCCAGTACTTC | CASSFGTGVKETQYF
. | TRBD1 | TRBJ2-7 | TRBV28 | TGTGCCAGCAATGGGGGACAGATAAGCTCCTACGAGCAGTACTTC | CASNGGQISSYEQYF
many | TRBD1 | TRBJ1-5 | TRBV19 | TGTGCCAGTAGTACCGGGACAGGGGGCAATCAGCCCCAGCATTTT | CASSTGTGGNQPQHF
once | TRBD2 | TRBJ2-2 | TRBV18 | TGTGCCAGCTCACCACTTAGCGGGGTGAACACCGGGGAGCTGTTTTTT | CASSPLSGVNTGELFF
. | TRBD1 | TRBJ2-3 | TRBV24-1 | TGTGCCTCAGGACAGGCGAGCACAGATACGCAGTATTTT | CASGQASTDTQYF
. | . | TRBJ1-1 | TRBV4-1 | TGCGCCAGCAAAGAGGGGAACACTGAAGCTTTCTTT | CASKEGNTEAFF
. | . | TRBJ1-1 | TRBV15 | TGTGCCACCAGCAGAGATCTTCGGTCGAACACTGAAGCTTTCTTT | CATSRDLRSNTEAFF
. | . | TRBJ2-1 | TRBV6-6 | TGTGCCAGCAGCCACGGGACTCGAAGCTCCTACAATGAGCAGTTCTTC | CASSHGTRSSYNEQFF
. | TRBD1 | TRBJ1-5 | TRBV19 | TGTGCCAGTAGTTCTGACAGGGGGCGAAATCAGCCCCAGCATTTT | CASSSDRGRNQPQHF
. | TRBD1 | TRBJ1-6 | TRBV23-1 | TGCGCCAGCAGGAACCGGGACAGGGGTTTTTATAATTCACCCCTCCACTTT | CASRNRDRGFYNSPLHF
once | TRBD2 | TRBJ2-2 | TRBV9 | TGTGCCAGCAGCGTAGTTCCAGCGGGGGGACTCACCGGGGAGCTGTTTTTT | CASSVVPAGGLTGELFF
. | . | TRBJ1-2 | TRBV28 | TGTGCCAGCAGTTCGTCGGGGATTGAGGACTATGGCTACACCTTC | CASSSSGIEDYGYTF
. | . | TRBJ2-1 | TRBV2 | TGTGCCAGCAGTGGCACGGGGGAATCCTACAATGAGCAGTTCTTC | CASSGTGESYNEQFF
once | TRBD2 | TRBJ2-7 | TRBV24-1 | TGTGCCACCAGTGATTCCGGGACTAGTGCCTACGAGCAGTACTTC | CATSDSGTSAYEQYF
. | TRBD2 | TRBJ2-5 | TRBV19 | TGTGCCAGTAGTATAGGACTAGCGGGTTACCAAGAGACCCAGTACTTC | CASSIGLAGYQETQYF
. | . | TRBJ2-5 | TRBV7-7 | TGTGCTAGCAGCTTAGCGCCAGGGTTGGTGGAGACCCAGTACTTC | CASSLAPGLVETQYF
once | . | TRBJ2-1 | TRBV9 | TGTGCCAGCAGCCGTAGTGTCAGCGGGTCCTACAATGAGCAGTTCTTC | CASSRSVSGSYNEQFF
. | TRBD1 | TRBJ1-2 | TRBV9 | TGTGCCAGCAGCGGGGACAGCTATGGCTACACCTTC | CASSGDSYGYTF
. | . | TRBJ2-3 | TRBV13 | TGTGCCAGCAGCTACAGGACAGCAGATACGCAGTATTTT | CASSYRTADTQYF
. | TRBD2 | TRBJ2-7 | TRBV5-5 | TGTGCCAGCAGCACAGCCCGGGGGGGCAACGAGCAGTACTTC | CASSTARGGNEQYF
. | . | TRBJ1-2 | TRBV4-1 | TGCGCCAGCAGCCAAGACAGCGCATCCTATGGCTACACCTTC | CASSQDSASYGYTF
few | TRBD1 | TRBJ2-7 | TRBV11-2 | TGTGCCAGCAGCTTAGATCAATGGGGACAGGGTCCTCCTTTCTCCTACGAGCAGTACTTC | CASSLDQWGQGPPFSYEQYF